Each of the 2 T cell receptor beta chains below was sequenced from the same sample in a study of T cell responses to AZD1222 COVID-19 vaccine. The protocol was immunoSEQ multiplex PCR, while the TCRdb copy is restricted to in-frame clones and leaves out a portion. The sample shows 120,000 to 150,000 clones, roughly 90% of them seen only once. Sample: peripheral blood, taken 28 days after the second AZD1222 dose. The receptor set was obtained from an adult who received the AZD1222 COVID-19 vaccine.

In DNA form, the CDR3 reads TGTGCCAGCAGCTTAACGCCGTCGGGGGCCAAAAACATTCAGTACTTC. Translating gives CASSLTPSGAKNIQYF. The chain is built from TRBV7-3 and TRBJ2-4; TRBD2 might be the D (5 bases). CDR1 and CDR2 (germline): SGHTA, FQGTGA. This CDR3 contains 16 residues. V was trimmed by 0 bases and J by 1 base, leaving 10 bases between them.

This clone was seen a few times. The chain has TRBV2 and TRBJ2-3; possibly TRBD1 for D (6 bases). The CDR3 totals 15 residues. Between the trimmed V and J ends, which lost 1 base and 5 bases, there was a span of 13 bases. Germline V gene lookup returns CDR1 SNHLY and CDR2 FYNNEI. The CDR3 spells CASSEDRVDEDTQYF. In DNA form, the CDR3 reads TGTGCCAGCAGTGAAGACAGGGTGGATGAAGATACGCAGTATTTT. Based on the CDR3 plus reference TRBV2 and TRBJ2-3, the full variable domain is EPEVTQTPSHQVTQMGQEVILRCVPISNHLYFYWYRQILGQKVEFLVSFYNNEISEKSEIFDDQFSVERPDGSNFTLKIRSTKLEDSAMYFCASSEDRVDEDTQYFGPGTRLTVL.